This T cell receptor beta chain was captured in a study of cytomegalovirus exposure and HLA in healthy donors. The PCR was carried out with 60 Vbeta primers and 13 Jbeta primers. TCRdb's copy holds only in-frame clones and misses some; the assay was immunoSEQ multiplex PCR. The sample consists of around 190,000 clones, roughly 84% of them appearing once. The CDR3 runs to 15 residues. The germline V gene encodes CDR1 SNHLY and CDR2 FYNNEI. The V gene lost 1 base and the J gene lost 5 bases, with 14 bases spanning the gap. Overall study findings and caveats: There were about 160 TCR beta chains listed as cytomegalovirus-associated. Many donors shared some public TCRs, even though most TCR sequences were rare. In a later analysis, the majority of CMV-associated beta chains seemingly showed HLA restriction. Analyses of presence/absence relied on an assumption of roughly uniform sequencing depth across donors.

In regard to this clone: The antigen is undetermined.

Sequenced sample: PBMCs. The receptor was isolated from a girl aged 2-10 years in good health and CMV-seropositive. The chain is built from TRBV2 and TRBJ2-5, with a weak D call TRBD2 (5 bases). The CDR3 loop reads CASSEGLGAWETQYF. The CDR3 DNA sequence: TGTGCCAGCAGTGAAGGATTGGGAGCTTGGGAGACCCAGTACTTC.